This entry is about one TCR beta chain. The data stem from a study of T cell responses to AZD1222 COVID-19 vaccine. The assay was immunoSEQ multiplex PCR, and TCRdb's table has in-frame clones only and misses some. The data show some 150,000 clones, roughly 92% seen once. Per germline, CDR1 MDHEN and CDR2 SYDVKM. Trimming took 8 bases from V and 4 from J, leaving 18 bases between them. This CDR3 contains 15 residues. The sequence was collected from an adult in good health. Source: peripheral blood, taken on day 0 of AZD1222 vaccination. This chain links TRBV28 with TRBJ1-5; the D gene is possibly TRBD1 (5 bases). CDR3 nucleotides: TGTGCCAGCGGGGACCCGGGGCTGGGTAATCAGCCCCAGCATTTT. Amino acids: CASGDPGLGNQPQHF.